The clone carrying this TCR beta chain appeared a single time. Original methodology: Using reference gene primer amplification, nucleated cell counts were estimated. The data were produced by immunoSEQ multiplex PCR, yet TCRdb's version contains in-frame clones alone and is incomplete. V, J and clone size were drawn from that table, and D and trimming were deduced from the DNA. In the table there are some 400,000 clones, about 90% of which are singletons. The data belong to a study of blood T cell repertoires in COVID-19. Looking at the study overall: The United States, Italy and Spain provided the acute and convalescent COVID-19 samples.

In germline, CDR1 is MRHNA, CDR2 SNTAGT. The CDR3 has 14 residues. Trimming at V came to 4 bases and at J to 9 bases, leaving 8 bases not matched to a gene. The source is a woman aged 60-75 years with COVID-19, enrolled during active disease. Sequencing was performed on peripheral blood. This chain links TRBV6-4 with TRBJ2-1, with TRBD1 matching over 8 bases. In DNA form, the CDR3 reads TGTGCCAGCAGTGGCACGGTACAGGGGGGTGAGCAGTTCTTC. Translated: CASSGTVQGGEQFF.